This is a list of T cell receptor beta chains from one sample in a study of cytomegalovirus exposure and HLA in healthy donors. Only in-frame clones appear in the TCRdb table, and some are missing; sequencing was by immunoSEQ multiplex PCR. Among around 150,000 clones listed, 65% to 85% were seen once. The sequenced sample consisted of PBMCs. All receptors derive from a man aged 45 to 65 in good health and CMV-seronegative. The CDR3 runs from the conserved cysteine through the conserved F or W. A D gene is named only where the DNA matches it firmly. The size of a clone is reported for some rows only, either as once, few or many, or as a class for expanded clones.

abundance,j_gene,v_gene,d_gene,CDR3nt,CDR3aa
-,TRBJ1-2,TRBV5-5,-,TGTGCCAGCAGCAAGTCTGTGGGGGCGGATAGTGGCTACACCTTC,CASSKSVGADSGYTF
-,TRBJ2-3,TRBV5-1,TRBD2,TGCGCCAGCAGCTTGGATAGCGGGGGGGCCACAGATACGCAGTATTTT,CASSLDSGGATDTQYF
-,TRBJ2-5,TRBV6-1,TRBD1,TGTGCCAGCAGGGGGGACAGGGCCCTTAGGACCCAGTACTTC,CASRGDRALRTQYF
-,TRBJ1-1,TRBV29-1,-,TGCAGCGTTGACAGGGAAGCTTTCTTT,CSVDREAFF
-,TRBJ1-1,TRBV2,-,TGTGCCAGCAGATCCGGGACTGCTTTTTTC,CASRSGTAFF
-,TRBJ2-5,TRBV5-1,-,TGCGCCAGCAGCTTAACACAGGGTGGCCAAGAGACCCAGTACTTC,CASSLTQGGQETQYF
-,TRBJ1-5,TRBV4-1,-,TGCGCCAGCAGCCAACATCAGGTTAATAGCAATCAGCCCCAGCATTTT,CASSQHQVNSNQPQHF
-,TRBJ2-5,TRBV19,TRBD1,TGTGCCAGTAGTATTGACAGGGTCGGCAAGACCCAGTACTTC,CASSIDRVGKTQYF
-,TRBJ2-2,TRBV2,-,TGTGCCAGCACCCCAACGTCGCCGGGGGTTGGCACCGGGGAGCTGTTTTTT,CASTPTSPGVGTGELFF
-,TRBJ2-1,TRBV18,TRBD2,TGTGCCAGCTCACCACCAGGGTCTAGCGGGATTCGTAATGAGCAGTTCTTC,CASSPPGSSGIRNEQFF
-,TRBJ1-2,TRBV5-4,-,TGTGCCAGCAGCTTAGACCCTAGCTATGGCTACACCTTC,CASSLDPSYGYTF
-,TRBJ2-3,TRBV2,TRBD2,TGTGCCAGCAGTGACGTAGCGGGAGCAGATACGCAGTATTTT,CASSDVAGADTQYF
-,TRBJ1-2,TRBV28,TRBD1,TGTGCCAGCAGGCAGGGACAGGGCACAAGAGGGGGTGGCTACACCTTC,CASRQGQGTRGGGYTF
-,TRBJ2-1,TRBV7-2,TRBD2,TGTGCCAGCAGCTTAATTCATAGCGGGGGGCTTAACAATGAGCAGTTCTTC,CASSLIHSGGLNNEQFF
-,TRBJ2-7,TRBV6-1,TRBD2,TGTGCCAGCATGGGACTAGCGGGAGGTTACGAGCAGTACTTC,CASMGLAGGYEQYF
few,TRBJ2-7,TRBV5-1,TRBD1,TGCGCCAGCAGGGTTGGGCAGGGGGAGAACGAGCAGTACTTC,CASRVGQGENEQYF
-,TRBJ1-5,TRBV19,-,TGTGCCCTTTCCAGGAAACCCGCGATGGGCAATCAGCCCCAGCATTTT,CALSRKPAMGNQPQHF
-,TRBJ1-5,TRBV27,TRBD1,TGTGCCAGCAGTTTAAGGCGGACAGGGAGCAATCAGCCCCAGCATTTT,CASSLRRTGSNQPQHF
few,TRBJ1-1,TRBV19,-,TGTGCCACAAGAGGGGGGAACACTGAAGCTTTCTTT,CATRGGNTEAFF